The source of this T cell receptor beta chain is a study of blood T cell repertoires in COVID-19. The study drew participants aged roughly 18 to 95 years from approximately 23 US areas. The protocol was immunoSEQ multiplex PCR, while the TCRdb copy is restricted to in-frame clones and leaves out a portion. The sample holds 130,000 to 150,000 clones, 84% seen once. The receptor was derived from a man aged 35 to 55 with acute COVID-19. What was sequenced was PBMCs or T cells enriched from blood (not recorded which).

The CDR3 DNA is TGTGCCAGCAGTTTAGTAAGAGGCTATGGCTACACCTTC. Amino acid sequence: CASSLVRGYGYTF. This chain links TRBV27 with TRBJ1-2; D remains unclear. The CDR3 runs 13 residues. The V end was cut by 2 bases, the J end by 4 bases, with 8 bases between. Germline V CDR1 and CDR2: MNHEY, SMNVEV (reference sequence).